This T cell receptor beta chain was captured in a study of cytomegalovirus exposure and HLA in healthy donors (dated by TCRdb to the late 2010s). Background for the entire study: In an earlier analysis of some 550 of the donors, 276 Gb of sequence data and 90 million to 130 million unique TCR beta sequences from 180 million or so T cells were reported. Approximately 300 gigabases of sequencing data and tens of millions of unique TCR sequences were included in an early release covering 550 to 650 HLA-typed donors. Of the roughly 410 genotyped donors, 80% to 90% were placed in the genetic ancestry cluster associated with self-reported Caucasian donors. The study aimed to test whether signatures of past pathogen exposure could be identified by cataloging public T cell receptors. Using immunosequencing, the study profiled T cell repertoires from 666 subjects and related those repertoires to cytomegalovirus serostatus. A separate validation cohort of roughly 110 different subjects was used in addition to the roughly 720-subject first cohort. High-throughput TCR immunosequencing, statistical association of individual TCRs with disease status, and machine learning were combined to predict cytomegalovirus infection status. In a later analysis, previously published TCR beta repertoires from 550 to 750 donors were re-analyzed and high-resolution HLA genotyping was added so that TCR occurrence patterns could be studied. Rather than drawing on any new phenotypic data, the later analysis identified candidate immune exposures from TCR beta sequences and the way those sequences occurred across donors. To decide whether each TCR beta V gene segment behaved as functional or pseudogenic, an earlier analysis of some 540 of the donors relied on high-throughput TCR beta sequencing. Donor age, sex, ethnicity and CMV serostatus were compiled together with the repertoire data. In a later genetic analysis, genome-wide SNP genotypes for 398 of the 666 donors were used, and that subset was treated as a discovery cohort. All discovery cohort repertoires had been generated using a single sequencing platform. Class I and class II HLA loci were covered by the typing at four-digit resolution. Typing coverage varied by locus: roughly 620-640 donors for A, B, C, DRB1 and DQB1; more than 500 for DQA1; 600 to 610 for DPA1; more than 450 for DPB1. Four to six DR-DQ haplotypes were handled as single units for association and clustering because linkage in the cohort was strong. On average, approximately 250,000 unique TCR beta nucleotide sequences were sequenced per donor among about 400 genotyped donors of the cohort, with roughly 18% of those sequences being non-productive. Beyond this particular receptor, the publication reports: In the study, 150 to 200 TCR beta chains were listed as associated with cytomegalovirus. Some IMGT-functional V segments, including TRBV6-2 and TRBV6-3, could not be told apart with the 87-base-pair reads, so those segments were excluded. Most TCR sequences were observed very rarely across donors, whereas some public TCRs were present in many individuals. The only immune exposure information available for the cohort was CMV serostatus. A later analysis found that HLA-associated TCR beta chains were more clonally expanded and had lower generation probabilities than equally common non-associated chains. When HLA alleles, especially DR and DQ, strongly co-occurred, TCR associations were difficult to assign to individual alleles. According to a later analysis, parvovirus B19, influenza, CMV and Epstein-Barr virus appeared linked to several top co-occurrence clusters. According to a later analysis, TCR association rates differed among HLA loci, with DRB1 alleles showing the most associated TCRs and HLA-C alleles showing the fewest. Because HLA typing was missing for some donors at each locus, association tests included only the typed subset. The earlier analysis of approximately 590 of the donors excluded 15 to 20 rarely observed V segments, including chromosome 9 orphons, because counts were too low. A few of the identified cytomegalovirus-associated TCR beta chains were confirmed in vitro to be specific for cytomegalovirus antigens. A further reported finding was that TCR beta sequences accurately predicted the HLA-A and HLA-B alleles for most subjects in the first cohort. V-gene and J-gene trimming of TCR beta chains was associated with a missense DCLRE1C variant in a later genetic analysis, and the association was replicated in an independent cohort. A cluster of highly shared sequence variants was judged likely to represent a technical artifact of the sequencing pipeline. The classifier was reported to diagnose cytomegalovirus status with high specificity and sensitivity in both the original and validation cohorts. According to the authors, the approach could potentially be generalized to other disease states and immunological phenotypes. Correlated functional status among segregating V segments might reflect linkage disequilibrium, but an unknown experimental factor could not be ruled out. Sequencing depth was assumed to be roughly uniform across donors in the presence/absence analyses, though that assumption may not hold. This cohort had only TCR beta chains sequenced, and the lack of alpha or paired-chain data limited which features could be detected. In an earlier analysis of approximately 600 of the donors, most TCR beta V segments were observed in productive rearrangements about 87% or about 30% of the time, broadly matching IMGT annotations. Specific HLA alleles were associated with 15,000 to 20,000 TCR beta sequences at a false discovery rate of 0.05 in a later analysis. In a later genetic analysis, fewer N-insertions in productive TCRs were reported among donors in an Asian-associated ancestry cluster than the roughly 670-donor mean. According to a later analysis, most CMV-associated TCR beta chains appeared to be HLA-restricted, and the HLA associations seemed to be driven largely by CMV exposure.

Libraries were built with the immunoSEQ multiplex PCR assay. A mixture of 60 forward primers for TCR Vbeta segments and 13 reverse primers for TCR Jbeta segments was used in the multiplex PCR. The CDR3 region of rearranged TCR beta genes was amplified from genomic DNA with a multiplex PCR assay. The Illumina HiSeq System was used to sequence the amplified TCR beta libraries as 87-base-pair reads. As for how the authors treated the data: A later analysis counted some 80 million unique TCR beta chains across the 600 to 850 repertoires, and approximately 11 million of these chains were shared by at least two donors. Raw reads were error-corrected and collapsed into unique sequences with a nearest-neighbor algorithm that merged closely related sequences to remove PCR and sequencing errors. V, D and J gene segments were assigned by aligning CDR3 sequences to IMGT reference sequences. Each retained sequence needed at least a six-nucleotide match to both a V gene segment and a J gene segment. Rearrangements were classified as productive when the CDR3 lacked stop codons and remained in frame with V and J, and all other rearrangements were classified as non-productive. CDR3 was defined by IMGT convention, running from the second conserved V-encoded cysteine to the conserved J-encoded phenylalanine. The earlier analysis of about 620 of the donors excluded sequences that lacked an unambiguous match to a single V gene segment. In an earlier analysis of 587 of the donors, V segments were called functional above 56.7% productive rearrangements and were called segregating when the between-donor standard deviation exceeded 5%. A statistical classification framework was developed to diagnose cytomegalovirus status using the catalog of TCR beta chain sequences. V and J gene assignment, in a later analysis, came from comparing TCR nucleotide sequences with IMGT/GENE-DB human TR gene sequences. In a later analysis, CDR3 sequences and most-parsimonious VDJ recombination scenarios were assigned using the TCRdist pipeline. In a later analysis, each TCR beta chain was defined by its CDR3 amino acid sequence together with its V-gene family, and reads lacking a unique V-gene family were excluded. To address suspected cross-contamination and a sequencing artifact, a later analysis removed some 620 highly shared, low-generation-probability nucleotide sequences. In a later analysis, a clonal expansion index was calculated for each public chain from normalized within-repertoire ranks of inferred template counts. Generation probabilities in a later analysis came from a VDJ recombination model fitted to out-of-frame rearrangements, and those results were checked against IGoR. In a later analysis, TCR-TCR, TCR-HLA and TCR-CMV co-occurrence was scored with hypergeometric tests, and a repertoire-size bias correction was applied to TCR pairs. To estimate false discovery rates, a later analysis permuted the HLA or CMV assignments 20 times. In a later analysis, co-occurring TCRs were grouped using DBSCAN, and TCRdist sequence similarity was added for clustering within HLA-allele-positive subsets. Repertoires with fewer than 30,000 or more than 120,000 public chains, plus five repertoires with anomalous nucleotide sharing, were excluded from co-occurrence clustering. TCRdb stores this immuneACCESS table with in-frame sequences only. Part of the clones is absent; in the studies checked, under half of the shortfall reflects unresolved V genes, and no reason is known for the rest. V, J and clone size are those of that table, while D and trimming were read from the DNA. Counted in this sample were 110,000 or so clones; about 72% of them appeared once. Clones ranked in the top ten supply approximately 16% of the sample.

From its cysteine to its phenylalanine, the CDR3 spans 17 amino acids. Solely the CDR3 DNA is kept, with 51 bases framed from the first base. The CDR1 and CDR2 encoded by the germline V gene are SGHTS and YDEGEE. On this clone: Which antigen it targets is not known. Qualities for individual bases were not recorded, and no much larger clone is one base off.

The cohort consisted of 600 to 700 healthy bone marrow donors. All cohort members were sampled while nominally healthy, although unrecorded immune exposures were likely present. The donor tested CMV seropositive, placing the donor among the 289 seropositive members of the cohort. Each donor provided a peripheral blood sample, and peripheral blood mononuclear cells were used for TCR beta sequencing. The Qiagen DNeasy Blood Extraction Kit was used to extract genomic DNA from the blood cell samples. The origin of this receptor is a man in his fifties or sixties in good health and CMV-seropositive. The chain is assembled from TRBV5-8 and TRBJ2-5, with 8 middle bases fitting TRBD2. The J call is uncertain, as TRBJ2-7 better fits the DNA end. Material: PBMCs. The DNA is as follows: TGTGCCAGCAGCCCCGTTTTTGGGCGGGGGGCAGCCTACGAGCAGTACTTC. Translated, it reads CASSPVFGRGAAYEQYF.